These 2 T cell receptor beta chains originate from one sample sequenced in a study of cytomegalovirus exposure and HLA in healthy donors. The PCR ran on 60 Vbeta and 13 Jbeta primers. The assay was immunoSEQ multiplex PCR, and TCRdb's table has in-frame clones only and misses some. This sample yields 99,000 or so clones, of which over 65% are seen a single time; approximately 15% belongs to the top ten. The sequenced sample was PBMCs. The receptors stem from a man in his sixties in good health and CMV-seropositive.

This rearrangement joins TRBV19 to TRBJ2-7, with 7 bases that match TRBD2. Germline trimming cut 0 bases from V and 4 bases from J; bases unmatched to any gene: 3. This CDR3 region has 14 residues. The germline gives CDR1 LNHDA, CDR2 SQIVND (reference sequence). CDR3 in DNA: TGTGCCAGTAGTATAGATCGCGGGGGTTACGAGCAGTACTTC. Translation gives CASSIDRGGYEQYF.

The chain combines TRBV5-1 with TRBJ2-6; tentative D call: TRBD2 (5 bases). V dropped 0 bases and J dropped 1 base, with 17 bases sitting between them. The germline V gene encodes CDR1 SGHRS and CDR2 YFSETQ. CDR3 size: 19 residues. In nucleotides, the CDR3 is TGCGCCAGCAGCTTGGTCCCTTTGGACTTCGTGTCTGGGGCCAACGTCCTGACTTTC. Protein: CASSLVPLDFVSGANVLTF.